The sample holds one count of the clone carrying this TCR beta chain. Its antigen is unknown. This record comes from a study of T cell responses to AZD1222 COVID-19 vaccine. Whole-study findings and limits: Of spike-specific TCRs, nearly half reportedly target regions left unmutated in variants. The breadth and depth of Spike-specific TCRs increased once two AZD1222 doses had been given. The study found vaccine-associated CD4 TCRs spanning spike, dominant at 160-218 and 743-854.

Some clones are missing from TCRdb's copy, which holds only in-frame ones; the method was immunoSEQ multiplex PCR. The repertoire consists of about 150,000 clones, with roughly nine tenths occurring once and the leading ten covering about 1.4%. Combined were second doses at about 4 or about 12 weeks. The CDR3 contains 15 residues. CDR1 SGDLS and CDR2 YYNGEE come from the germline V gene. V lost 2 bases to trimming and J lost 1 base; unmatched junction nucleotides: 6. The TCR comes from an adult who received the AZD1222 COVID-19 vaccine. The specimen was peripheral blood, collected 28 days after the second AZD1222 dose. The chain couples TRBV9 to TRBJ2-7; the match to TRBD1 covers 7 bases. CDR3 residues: CASSVRGTVSYEQYF. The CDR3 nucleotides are TGTGCCAGCAGCGTGAGGGGGACAGTGTCCTACGAGCAGTACTTC.